A selection of T cell receptor beta chains follows, all from one sample in a study of T cells in tuberculosis. Clones were sequenced by immunoSEQ multiplex PCR, and TCRdb holds only the in-frame ones, with some missing. Of 85,000 to 90,000 clones listed, roughly 88% are singletons. Input material: CD1b-GMM tetramer-negative cells sorted from PBMCs. All receptors come from an adult woman with latent tuberculosis. Both conserved end residues are part of each CDR3. The order of the fields is J gene, clone size, D gene, V gene, CDR3 DNA, CDR3 protein. The D gene is left open where the match is weak. Rows give clone size only sometimes, using once, few, many, or a class for an expanded clone.

J: TRBJ1-6
size: .
D: TRBD1
V: TRBV10-1
DNA: TGCGCCAGCAATACAGGGGTAAATTCACCCCTCCACTTT
CDR3: CASNTGVNSPLHF

J: TRBJ1-2
size: .
D: TRBD1
V: TRBV19
DNA: TGTGCCAGTAGTAGCCCCCGAGGTACAGGGGGTGCCCTGAACTATGGCTACACCTTC
CDR3: CASSSPRGTGGALNYGYTF

J: TRBJ2-7
size: .
D: .
V: TRBV19
DNA: TGTGCCAGTAGTATACAGGGCATTCAAGACGAGCAGTACTTC
CDR3: CASSIQGIQDEQYF

J: TRBJ1-2
size: .
D: TRBD1
V: TRBV25-1
DNA: TGTGCCAGCAGGCCTCAGGGGGCGGATGGCTACACCTTC
CDR3: CASRPQGADGYTF

J: TRBJ2-3
size: .
D: .
V: TRBV5-4
DNA: TGTGCCAGCAGCTTCCAGGGGCCGGCAGATACGCAGTATTTT
CDR3: CASSFQGPADTQYF

J: TRBJ2-7
size: .
D: .
V: TRBV19
DNA: TGTGCCAGTAGTACCCAGGGGCTCCCCTACGAGCAGTACTTC
CDR3: CASSTQGLPYEQYF

J: TRBJ1-2
size: .
D: .
V: TRBV10-3
DNA: TGTGCCATCAGTGAGTCGCCCAGAAACTATGGCTACACCTTC
CDR3: CAISESPRNYGYTF

J: TRBJ2-1
size: .
D: .
V: TRBV29-1
DNA: TGCAGCGTTTCCGACAGCTCCTACAATGAGCAGTTCTTC
CDR3: CSVSDSSYNEQFF

J: TRBJ1-1
size: .
D: TRBD1
V: TRBV29-1
DNA: TGCAGCGTTACGACAGGGGAGTGGAACACTGAAGCTTTCTTT
CDR3: CSVTTGEWNTEAFF

J: TRBJ2-6
size: .
D: TRBD1
V: TRBV4-2
DNA: TGTGCCAGCAGCCAAGATCCAAGACAGGGTGGGGCCAACGTCCTGACTTTC
CDR3: CASSQDPRQGGANVLTF

J: TRBJ1-2
size: .
D: TRBD1
V: TRBV19
DNA: TGTGCCAGTAGGATCCTTGGGACAGGCGGCGGCTATGGCTACACCTTC
CDR3: CASRILGTGGGYGYTF

J: TRBJ1-5
size: .
D: .
V: TRBV18
DNA: TGTACCAGCTCACCACGCGCGGGAAATCAGCCCCAGCATTTT
CDR3: CTSSPRAGNQPQHF

J: TRBJ1-3
size: .
D: .
V: TRBV4-1
DNA: TGCGCCAGCAGCCAAGATCCCACCGGGGATGGAAACACCATATATTTT
CDR3: CASSQDPTGDGNTIYF

J: TRBJ1-2
size: .
D: .
V: TRBV19
DNA: TGTGCCAGTACCCTTGCGTCATCTAACTATGGCTACACCTTC
CDR3: CASTLASSNYGYTF

J: TRBJ2-7
size: .
D: .
V: TRBV6-5
DNA: TGTGCCAGCAGCAATGCCGGGTCCCACTACGAGCAGTACTTC
CDR3: CASSNAGSHYEQYF

J: TRBJ2-1
size: .
D: .
V: TRBV5-1
DNA: TGCGCCAGCAGCTTGGCCCCAGCGGGTGGGGTTGAGCAGTTCTTC
CDR3: CASSLAPAGGVEQFF

J: TRBJ2-7
size: few
D: .
V: TRBV5-8
DNA: TGTGCCAGCAGCTTGGGGGGGCTCTACGAGCAGTACTTC
CDR3: CASSLGGLYEQYF

J: TRBJ2-5
size: .
D: TRBD2
V: TRBV29-1
DNA: TGCAGCGTTGAAGATGGGAGGGTGCAGACCCAGTACTTC
CDR3: CSVEDGRVQTQYF

J: TRBJ2-2
size: .
D: .
V: TRBV9
DNA: TGTGCCAGCAACGTTGGGCCCGCCTTGAACACCGGGGAGCTGTTTTTT
CDR3: CASNVGPALNTGELFF

J: TRBJ2-3
size: .
D: TRBD1
V: TRBV5-1
DNA: TGCGCCAGCACTCCAGGGGGAGTCACAGATACGCAGTATTTT
CDR3: CASTPGGVTDTQYF

J: TRBJ2-5
size: .
D: .
V: TRBV29-1
DNA: TGCAGCGTTGAGCGGGGTCGGGCTGAGACCCAGTACTTC
CDR3: CSVERGRAETQYF

J: TRBJ2-5
size: .
D: TRBD1
V: TRBV7-7
DNA: TGTGCTAGCAGCTTTGCGGGACAGGGCGGGGAGACCCAGTACTTC
CDR3: CASSFAGQGGETQYF

J: TRBJ2-6
size: .
D: .
V: TRBV6-5
DNA: TGTGCCAGCAGTTACGTAGCGGGGGCCAACGTCCTGACTTTC
CDR3: CASSYVAGANVLTF

J: TRBJ2-7
size: .
D: TRBD2
V: TRBV5-1
DNA: TGCGCCAGCAGCTCGAGGACTAGCGGCTACGAGCAGTACTTC
CDR3: CASSSRTSGYEQYF

J: TRBJ2-5
size: .
D: .
V: TRBV19
DNA: TGTGCCAGTAAGGGCAGGGGCGCAGAGACCCAGTACTTC
CDR3: CASKGRGAETQYF

J: TRBJ1-2
size: few
D: TRBD1
V: TRBV9
DNA: TGTGCCAGCAGCGAAAGCACAGGGGGCAAACGTCGTGGCTACACCTTC
CDR3: CASSESTGGKRRGYTF

J: TRBJ2-2
size: .
D: .
V: TRBV5-4
DNA: TGTGCCAGCAGACATGACAAACCGAACACCGGGGAGCTGTTTTTT
CDR3: CASRHDKPNTGELFF

J: TRBJ1-1
size: .
D: .
V: TRBV5-1
DNA: TGCGCCAGCAGCTTGGCAGGCGGGGGAATCATGAACACTGAAGCTTTCTTT
CDR3: CASSLAGGGIMNTEAFF

J: TRBJ1-2
size: .
D: .
V: TRBV10-3
DNA: TGTGCCATCACCCCAGGGGCAGGGGATGGCTACACCTTC
CDR3: CAITPGAGDGYTF

J: TRBJ2-1
size: .
D: TRBD2
V: TRBV6-6
DNA: TGTGCCAGCAGTCGCAGGACTAGCGGGGGGGCCTATGAGCAGTTCTTC
CDR3: CASSRRTSGGAYEQFF

J: TRBJ2-2
size: few
D: .
V: TRBV6-1
DNA: TGTGCCCTTTACACCGGGGAGCTGTTTTTT
CDR3: CALYTGELFF

J: TRBJ1-2
size: .
D: .
V: TRBV2
DNA: TGTGCCAGCAGTGTGTCGGGGTATGGCTACACCTTC
CDR3: CASSVSGYGYTF

J: TRBJ1-1
size: .
D: .
V: TRBV9
DNA: TGTGCCAGCAGCTTACAGGTGAGTAGTGAAGCTTTCTTT
CDR3: CASSLQVSSEAFF

J: TRBJ1-2
size: .
D: TRBD1
V: TRBV28
DNA: TGTGCCAGCAGTTTAGTAGGGCGACAGGGTACGGGTGGCTACACCTTC
CDR3: CASSLVGRQGTGGYTF

J: TRBJ1-6
size: .
D: TRBD1
V: TRBV6-1
DNA: TGTGCCAGCAGTCGACCACAGGGGAGGTCACCCCTCCACTTT
CDR3: CASSRPQGRSPLHF

J: TRBJ1-2
size: few
D: .
V: TRBV11-2
DNA: TGTGCCAGCAGCTTAGGTGGTCACAGGGTCTATGGCTACACCTTC
CDR3: CASSLGGHRVYGYTF

J: TRBJ1-2
size: .
D: TRBD1
V: TRBV18
DNA: TGTGCCAGCTCACTAACCGGGACAGGGGGATATGGCTACACCTTC
CDR3: CASSLTGTGGYGYTF

J: TRBJ2-2
size: .
D: .
V: TRBV29-1
DNA: TGCAGCGTTGAAGATTGGCAGGCCACCGGGGAGCTGTTTTTT
CDR3: CSVEDWQATGELFF

J: TRBJ2-7
size: .
D: TRBD1
V: TRBV7-8
DNA: TGTGCCAGCAGCTTAGAGGGGACAGGGAAAACCTACGAGCAGTACTTC
CDR3: CASSLEGTGKTYEQYF

J: TRBJ2-7
size: .
D: TRBD1
V: TRBV25-1
DNA: TGTGCCAGCAGTTCCGACAGGGGGCGTAACGAGCAGTACTTC
CDR3: CASSSDRGRNEQYF

J: TRBJ1-3
size: .
D: .
V: TRBV27
DNA: TGTGCCAGCAGTTTATACTGGGGGGCTGGAAACACCATATATTTT
CDR3: CASSLYWGAGNTIYF

J: TRBJ2-4
size: .
D: TRBD2
V: TRBV7-2
DNA: TGTGCCAGCAGCTTAATTCTAGCGGGGGGGATTCAGTACTTC
CDR3: CASSLILAGGIQYF

J: TRBJ2-5
size: once
D: TRBD2
V: TRBV5-1
DNA: TGCGCCAGCAGCCGTACTAGCGGGGGCCAAGAGACCCAGTACTTC
CDR3: CASSRTSGGQETQYF

J: TRBJ2-1
size: .
D: TRBD2
V: TRBV5-4
DNA: TGTGCCAGCAGCTTGAGACTAGCGGGGGACAATGAGCAGTTCTTC
CDR3: CASSLRLAGDNEQFF

J: TRBJ1-4
size: .
D: TRBD1
V: TRBV6-1
DNA: TGTGCCAGCAAGGACAGGGGCGGGGAAAAACTGTTTTTT
CDR3: CASKDRGGEKLFF

J: TRBJ2-1
size: .
D: TRBD2
V: TRBV30
DNA: TGTGCCTGGACCGTAGACGGGGGGGGCTACAATGAGCAGTTCTTC
CDR3: CAWTVDGGGYNEQFF

J: TRBJ1-6
size: .
D: .
V: TRBV7-6
DNA: TGTGCCAGCAGCTTAGAGGGTGGGGGGGCGGACAATTCACCCCTCCACTTT
CDR3: CASSLEGGGADNSPLHF

J: TRBJ2-4
size: few
D: TRBD2
V: TRBV15
DNA: TGTGCCACCCGTAAAGGCCCGGGGGGTGGCTCCCTAGCCAAAAACATTCAGTACTTC
CDR3: CATRKGPGGGSLAKNIQYF

J: TRBJ1-6
size: .
D: TRBD1
V: TRBV18
DNA: TGTGCCAGCTCACCGGGACAGGGGGCGAGTAATTCACCCCTCCACTTT
CDR3: CASSPGQGASNSPLHF

J: TRBJ1-2
size: few
D: .
V: TRBV27
DNA: TGTGCCAGCAGTTTAGGACAGTATGGCTATGGCTACACCTTC
CDR3: CASSLGQYGYGYTF

J: TRBJ1-5
size: .
D: .
V: TRBV28
DNA: TGTGCCAGCAGTTTGGTACGGGGGAATCAGCCCCAGCATTTT
CDR3: CASSLVRGNQPQHF

J: TRBJ1-2
size: .
D: TRBD1
V: TRBV10-3
DNA: TGTGCCATCACCGGGACAGCTAACTATGGCTACACCTTC
CDR3: CAITGTANYGYTF

J: TRBJ2-1
size: .
D: .
V: TRBV28
DNA: TGTGCCAGCACGGGATACAATGAGCAGTTCTTC
CDR3: CASTGYNEQFF

J: TRBJ1-5
size: .
D: .
V: TRBV5-1
DNA: TGCGCCAGCAGTCGCACCGGTGCAGGGGATCAGCCCCAGCATTTT
CDR3: CASSRTGAGDQPQHF